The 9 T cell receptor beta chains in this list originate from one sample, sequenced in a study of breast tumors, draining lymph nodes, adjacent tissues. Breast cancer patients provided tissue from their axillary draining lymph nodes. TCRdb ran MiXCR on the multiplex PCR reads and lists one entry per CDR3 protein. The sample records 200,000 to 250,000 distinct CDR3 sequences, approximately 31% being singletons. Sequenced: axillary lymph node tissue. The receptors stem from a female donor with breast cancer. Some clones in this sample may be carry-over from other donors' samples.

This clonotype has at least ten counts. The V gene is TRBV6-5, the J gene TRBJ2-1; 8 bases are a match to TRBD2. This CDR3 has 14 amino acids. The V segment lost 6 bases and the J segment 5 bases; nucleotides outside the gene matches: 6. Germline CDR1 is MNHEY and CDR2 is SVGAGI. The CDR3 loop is CASRSAGGHNEQFF. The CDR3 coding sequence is TGTGCCAGCAGATCGGCGGGAGGTCACAATGAGCAGTTCTTC.

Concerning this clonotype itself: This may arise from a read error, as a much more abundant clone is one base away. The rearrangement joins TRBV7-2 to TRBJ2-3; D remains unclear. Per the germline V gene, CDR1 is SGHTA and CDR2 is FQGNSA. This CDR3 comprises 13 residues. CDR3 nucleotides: TGTGCCAGCAGCTTAAGTAGGCAAGATACGCAGTGTTTT. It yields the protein CASSLSRQDTQCF.

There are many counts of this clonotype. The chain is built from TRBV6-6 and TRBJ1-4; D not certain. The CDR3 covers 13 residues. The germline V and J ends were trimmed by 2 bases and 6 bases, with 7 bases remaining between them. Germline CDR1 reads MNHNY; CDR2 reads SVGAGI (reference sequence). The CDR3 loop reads CASSYGRYEKLFF. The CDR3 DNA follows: TGTGCCAGCAGTTACGGCCGGTATGAAAAACTGTTTTTT.

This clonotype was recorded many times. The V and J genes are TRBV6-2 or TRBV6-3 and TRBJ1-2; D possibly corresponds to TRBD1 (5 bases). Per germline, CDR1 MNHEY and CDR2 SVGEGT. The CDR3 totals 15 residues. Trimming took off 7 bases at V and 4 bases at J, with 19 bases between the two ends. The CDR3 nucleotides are TGTGCCAGCAACCCGCGGGGGGTTGAGCGCTATGGCTACACCTTC. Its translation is CASNPRGVERYGYTF.

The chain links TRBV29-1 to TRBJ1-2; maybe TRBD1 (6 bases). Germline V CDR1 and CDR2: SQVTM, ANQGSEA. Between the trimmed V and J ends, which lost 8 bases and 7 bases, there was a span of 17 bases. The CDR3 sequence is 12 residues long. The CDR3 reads CSLVGGAGGYTF. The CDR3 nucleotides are TGCAGCTTAGTAGGGGGGGCTGGTGGCTACACCTTC.

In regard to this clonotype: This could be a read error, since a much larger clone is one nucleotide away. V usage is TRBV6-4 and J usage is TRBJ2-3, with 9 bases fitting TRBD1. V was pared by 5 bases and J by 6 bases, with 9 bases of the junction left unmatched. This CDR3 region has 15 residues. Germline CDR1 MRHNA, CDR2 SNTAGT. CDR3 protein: CASSKPGTGRDTQYF. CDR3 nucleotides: TGTGCCAGCAGTAAACCCGGGACAGGGAGGGATACGCAGTATTTT.

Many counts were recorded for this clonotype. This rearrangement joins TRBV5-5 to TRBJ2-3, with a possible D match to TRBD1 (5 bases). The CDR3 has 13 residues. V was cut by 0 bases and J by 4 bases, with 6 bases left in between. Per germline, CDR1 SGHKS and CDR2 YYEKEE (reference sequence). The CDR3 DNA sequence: TGTGCCAGCAGCTTGGGGGGCCCAGATACGCAGTATTTT. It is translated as CASSLGGPDTQYF.

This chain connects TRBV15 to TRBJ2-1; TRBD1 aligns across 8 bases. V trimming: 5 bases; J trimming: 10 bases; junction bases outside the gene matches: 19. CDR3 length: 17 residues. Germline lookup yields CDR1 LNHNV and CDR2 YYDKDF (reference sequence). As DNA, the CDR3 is TGTGCCACCAGCCTCAACCCGGGACAGGCGCCGCGGGGAGAGCAGTTCTTC. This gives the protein CATSLNPGQAPRGEQFF.

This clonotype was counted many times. CDR3 sequence: CASSLPTLGSNEKLFF. CDR3 in DNA: TGTGCCAGCAGTTTGCCCACCTTAGGGAGTAATGAAAAACTGTTTTTT. The genes are TRBV28 and TRBJ1-4; the D is unclear. The CDR3 contains 16 residues. Germline V gives CDR1 MDHEN, CDR2 SYDVKM. Trimming cost V 3 bases and J 4 bases, with 15 bases left between them.